These 5 T cell receptor beta chains were all obtained from the same sample, sequenced in a study of T cell responses to AZD1222 COVID-19 vaccine. The repertoire was sequenced with immunoSEQ multiplex PCR; TCRdb's copy has only in-frame clones and lacks some. The sample records 170,000 or so clones, around nine tenths being singletons. The sample was peripheral blood, taken on day 0 of AZD1222 vaccination. The source of these receptors is an adult in good health.

As to this clone: One junction end disagrees with the germline gene, perhaps due to a read error. The chain employs TRBV5-5 and TRBJ2-7; 8 bases map to TRBD2. This CDR3 is built from 14 residues. Germline V gene lookup returns CDR1 SGHKS and CDR2 YYEKEE (reference sequence). CDR3 loop: CASRLAGGSYEQYF. The CDR3, as DNA: TGTGCCAGCAGGTTGGCGGGAGGCTCCTACGAGCAGTACTTC.

A single count supports this clone. The J gene is TRBJ2-7, the V gene TRBV7-3; TRBD2 aligns across 7 bases. J was trimmed by 3 bases and V by 8 bases; bases with no gene match: 19. Germline V gene lookup returns CDR1 SGHTA and CDR2 FQGTGA. The CDR3 is 17 residues long. The CDR3 region has the DNA TGTGCCAGCCGCCCTGGGGCGGGCGGGGGAGGCCACTACGAGCAGTACTTC. Its translation is CASRPGAGGGGHYEQYF.

This sequence joins TRBV7-2 and TRBJ1-5; TRBD1 might be the D (6 bases). Germline V gene data show CDR1 as SGHTA and CDR2 as FQGNSA. Trimming took 6 bases from V and 5 from J, leaving 20 bases between them. The length of the CDR3 is 16 residues. The CDR3, as DNA: TGTGCCAGCAGTCCCTTCCCCAGGGGTAATGATCAGCCCCAGCATTTT. Its translation is CASSPFPRGNDQPQHF.

As regards this clone: The junction and the germline gene differ at one end; a read error may be behind it. The chain has TRBV7-7 and TRBJ2-5, with a tentative D call TRBD2 (6 bases). CDR1 is SSHAT, CDR2 FNYEAQ, per germline (reference sequence). This CDR3 region has 14 residues. In DNA, the CDR3 is TGTGCTAGCAGCCCAAGTGGGCGGGGACAGACCCAGTACTTC. It specifies CASSPSGRGQTQYF.

The rearrangement links TRBV5-6 to TRBJ1-2, with a possible D match to TRBD1 (6 bases). V shed 4 bases and J shed 4 bases, with 11 bases lying between them. This CDR3 comprises 13 residues. The germline V gene has CDR1 SGHDT and CDR2 YYEEEE. DNA of the CDR3: TGTGCCAGCAGCCCACAGGGTACCTATGGCTACACCTTC. This translates into CASSPQGTYGYTF.